This T cell receptor beta chain originates from a study of naive and memory T cell subsets. Study conclusions and caveats: Each distinct alpha or beta sequence counts as one clonotype. Especially in CD8 cells, naive repertoires contained a few larger clonotypes, possibly CD45RA-re-expressing memory cells. Naive and memory subsets had different power law exponents for TCR abundance.

An equimolar mix of two oligonucleotides served as the beta constant-region primer for TRBC1 and TRBC2. Ligated cDNA was amplified by four rounds of PCR with nested alpha and beta constant-region primers and SP2. An oligonucleotide with the SP2 primer and a 12-nucleotide UMI was ligated to the cDNA 3' end. TCRdb re-called the UMI-ligation and nested PCR reads through MiXCR, storing one row per CDR3 protein. The table lists 150,000 or so distinct CDR3 sequences, roughly 22% of them singletons. The V end was cut by 0 bases, the J end by 6 bases, with 11 bases between. CDR3 length: 15 amino acids. CDR1 LGHDT and CDR2 YNNKEL come from the germline V gene (reference sequence). About this clonotype itself: Its antigen is still unknown.

This receptor was taken from a human donor in good health. Specimen: naive CD4+ T cells from blood. The rearrangement joins TRBV3-1 to TRBJ1-4; D is uncertain. The CDR3 DNA is TGTGCCAGCAGCCAAGAAGGCTGGCAGGATGAAAAACTGTTTTTT. Translation: CASSQEGWQDEKLFF.